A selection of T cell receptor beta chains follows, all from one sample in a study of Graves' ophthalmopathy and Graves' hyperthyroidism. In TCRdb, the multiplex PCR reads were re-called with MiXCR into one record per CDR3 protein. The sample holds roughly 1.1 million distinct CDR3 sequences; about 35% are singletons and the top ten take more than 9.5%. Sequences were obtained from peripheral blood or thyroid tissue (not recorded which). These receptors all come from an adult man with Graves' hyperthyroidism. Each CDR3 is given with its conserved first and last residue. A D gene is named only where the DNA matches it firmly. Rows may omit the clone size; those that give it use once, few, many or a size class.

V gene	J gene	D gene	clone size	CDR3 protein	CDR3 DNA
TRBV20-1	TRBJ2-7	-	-	CSASRQGHSYEQYF	TGCAGTGCTAGTAGGCAGGGCCACTCCTACGAGCAGTACTTC
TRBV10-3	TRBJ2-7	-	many	CAISENVGGEQYF	TGTGCCATCAGTGAGAATGTCGGGGGCGAGCAGTACTTC
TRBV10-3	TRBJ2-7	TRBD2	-	CASIASGGSSYEQYF	TGTGCCAGCATTGCGAGCGGGGGGAGCTCCTACGAGCAGTACTTC
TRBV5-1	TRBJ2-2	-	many	CASSTGELFF	TGTGCCAGCAGCACCGGGGAGCTGTTTTTT
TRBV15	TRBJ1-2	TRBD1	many	CATSRDRADYYGYTF	TGTGCCACCAGCAGGGACAGGGCCGATTACTATGGCTACACCTTC
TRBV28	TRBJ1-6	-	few	CASSPWTHNSPLHF	TGTGCCAGCAGCCCCTGGACGCATAATTCACCCCTCCACTTT
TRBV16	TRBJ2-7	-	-	CASSQSPQDSHYEQYF	TGTGCCAGCAGCCAATCCCCACAGGACAGCCACTACGAGCAGTACTTC
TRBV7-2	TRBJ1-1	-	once	CASSPPRPGAERTEAFF	TGTGCCAGCAGCCCGCCGCGACCAGGGGCTGAACGTACTGAAGCTTTCTTT
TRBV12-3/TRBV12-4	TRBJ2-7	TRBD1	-	CASRLAGQGPYEQYF	TGTGCCAGCAGATTGGCTGGACAGGGACCCTACGAGCAGTACTTC
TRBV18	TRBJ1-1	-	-	CASSRSRGVEAFF	TGTGCCAGCTCACGATCGCGGGGGGTTGAAGCTTTCTTT
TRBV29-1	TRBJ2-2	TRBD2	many	CSVASGSTSGELFF	TGCAGCGTTGCTAGCGGGAGTACCTCCGGGGAGCTGTTTTTT
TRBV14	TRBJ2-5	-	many	CASSQRFSGIQETQYF	TGTGCCAGCAGCCAGAGGTTTAGCGGTATTCAAGAGACCCAGTACTTC
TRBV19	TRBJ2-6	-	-	CASSPGPRAEAF	TGTGCCAGTAGTCCGGGACCGAGGGCTGAAGCTTTC
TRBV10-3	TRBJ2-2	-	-	CAISGGFRGTGGLFF	TGTGCCATCAGTGGAGGGTTTCGAGGCACCGGGGGGCTGTTTTTT
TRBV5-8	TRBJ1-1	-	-	CASSTGQFEAFF	TGTGCCAGCAGCACTGGACAGTTTGAAGCTTTCTTT
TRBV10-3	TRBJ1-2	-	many	CAISYEQTGTGYTF	TGTGCCATCAGCTATGAACAAACAGGGACCGGCTACACCTTC
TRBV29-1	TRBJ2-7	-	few	CSVKGGQSYEQYF	TGCAGCGTTAAGGGGGGACAATCCTACGAGCAGTACTTC
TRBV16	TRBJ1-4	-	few	CASSQDQGREKLFF	TGTGCCAGCAGCCAAGATCAGGGTCGCGAAAAACTGTTTTTT
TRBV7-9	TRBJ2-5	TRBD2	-	CASSSGLAGAQETQYF	TGTGCCAGCAGCTCCGGGCTAGCGGGGGCCCAAGAGACCCAGTACTTC
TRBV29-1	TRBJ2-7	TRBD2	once	CTEWGTSGIYEQYF	TGCACCGAATGGGGGACTAGCGGTATCTACGAGCAGTACTTC
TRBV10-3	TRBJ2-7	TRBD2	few	CASSPGLGFYEQYF	TGTGCCAGCAGTCCGGGACTAGGGTTCTACGAGCAGTACTTC
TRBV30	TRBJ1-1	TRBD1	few	CAWTQGQRPEAFF	TGTGCCTGGACCCAGGGACAGAGGCCTGAAGCTTTCTTT
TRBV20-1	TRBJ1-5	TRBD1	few	CSATGTGVLPGPSNQPQHF	TGCAGTGCGACCGGGACAGGGGTGTTACCGGGACCGAGCAATCAGCCCCAGCATTTT
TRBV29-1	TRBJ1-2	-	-	CSAIQEDLYGYTF	TGCAGCGCCATACAGGAGGACCTCTATGGCTACACCTTC
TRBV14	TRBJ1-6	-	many	CASSLRGIASPLHF	TGTGCCAGCAGCCTCCGGGGTATTGCTTCACCCCTCCACTTT
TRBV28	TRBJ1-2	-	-	CASSSTLGYTF	TGTGCCAGCAGCTCCACTTTAGGCTACACCTTC
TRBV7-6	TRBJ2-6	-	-	CASSMTAGANVLTF	TGTGCCAGCAGCATGACAGCCGGAGCTAACGTCCTGACTTTC
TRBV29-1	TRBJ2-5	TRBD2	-	CSVFGLAGGQETQYF	TGCAGCGTATTCGGACTAGCGGGAGGGCAAGAGACCCAGTACTTC
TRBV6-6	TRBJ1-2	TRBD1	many	CASSTTGTGGRDGYTF	TGTGCCAGCAGTACAACCGGGACAGGGGGAAGGGATGGCTACACCTTC
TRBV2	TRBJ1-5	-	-	CASSVGWGGHQPQHF	TGTGCCAGCAGTGTTGGGTGGGGGGGCCATCAGCCCCAGCATTTT
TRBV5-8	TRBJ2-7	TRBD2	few	CASSSQTSGYEQYF	TGTGCCAGCAGCTCCCAGACTAGCGGCTACGAGCAGTACTTC
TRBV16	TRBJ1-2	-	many	CASSQWDPAPYGYTF	TGTGCCAGCAGCCAATGGGACCCGGCGCCCTATGGCTACACCTTC
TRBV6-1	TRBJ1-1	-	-	CASSDDGVGRWTEAFF	TGTGCCAGCAGTGACGACGGTGTAGGCCGCTGGACTGAAGCTTTCTTT
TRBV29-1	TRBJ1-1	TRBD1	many	CSVAGKGDRGRPEAFF	TGCAGCGTTGCAGGGAAGGGTGACAGGGGGCGTCCTGAAGCTTTCTTT
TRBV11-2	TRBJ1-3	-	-	CASSLLRASGNTIYF	TGTGCCAGCAGCCTCCTCCGGGCCTCTGGAAACACCATATATTTT
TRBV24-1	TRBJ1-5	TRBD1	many	CATSGEGAGLALNQPQHF	TGTGCCACCAGTGGTGAGGGGGCGGGTTTGGCCCTCAATCAGCCCCAGCATTTT
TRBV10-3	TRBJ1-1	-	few	CAISPRWTEAFF	TGTGCCATCAGCCCCAGGTGGACTGAAGCTTTCTTT
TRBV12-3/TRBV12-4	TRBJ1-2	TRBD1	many	CASGPTGTGYGYTF	TGTGCCAGTGGACCCACCGGGACAGGCTATGGCTACACCTTC
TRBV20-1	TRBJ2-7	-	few	CSARRRGGQTYEQYF	TGCAGTGCTAGGCGGCGAGGCGGGCAAACCTACGAGCAGTACTTC
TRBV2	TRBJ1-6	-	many	CASSVSGPNSPLHF	TGTGCCAGCAGTGTTAGCGGCCCAAATTCACCCCTCCACTTT
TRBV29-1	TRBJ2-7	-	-	CSVERPGPTSGEQYF	TGCAGCGTTGAAAGACCCGGGCCGACCTCGGGGGAGCAGTACTTC